This T cell receptor (beta chain) emerged from a study of blood T cell repertoires in COVID-19. Study-wide context: Sites across the United States, Italy and Spain contributed samples from acute and convalescent COVID-19. PBMCs, B-cell-depleted T cells, or T cells were the source of the cDNA or gDNA that made up the material.

The CDR3 is made up of 14 amino acids. Trimming cost V 8 bases and J 3 bases; bases outside gene matches: 5. Germline CDR1 is LNHDA and CDR2 is SQIVND (reference sequence). Source study methods: Amplification of reference gene primers was used by the study to estimate nucleated cell counts. Clones were read by immunoSEQ multiplex PCR, and TCRdb kept only the in-frame ones, dropping some. V and J calls plus clone size are reproduced from that table; the DNA served to infer D and trimming. The table lists approximately 270,000 clones, over 75% of them singletons. Two negative PCRs, clearance, or symptom resolution had been documented for recovered Cohort 3 donors.

This TCR derives from a woman in her twenties or thirties who had recovered from COVID-19. What was sequenced was PBMCs or T cells enriched from blood (not recorded which). The chain links TRBV19 to TRBJ1-5; 9 nucleotides align to TRBD1. CDR3 DNA: TGTGCCAGTTCCGGGACAGGGTACAATCAGCCCCAGCATTTT. Translated: CASSGTGYNQPQHF.